The following is a TCR beta chain sequence with its context. TCRdb's copy holds only in-frame clones and misses some; the assay was immunoSEQ multiplex PCR. The data show about 54,000 clones, approximately 89% seen once. The validation cohort, a group of over a hundred subjects, included the donors and was separate from the approximately 650-subject first cohort. These data belong to a study of cytomegalovirus exposure and HLA in healthy donors. The CDR3 runs 15 residues. V gave up 7 bases and J gave up 5 bases, with 20 bases separating them. Germline loops: CDR1 MNHNS, CDR2 SASEGT. The V gene is TRBV6-1, the J gene TRBJ1-1, with D possibly being TRBD1 (5 bases). The sample taken for sequencing was PBMCs. The receptor was derived from a woman younger than 35 in good health and CMV-seropositive. CDR3 DNA sequence: TGTGCCAGCACCCTCTTGGACCGGGGGAAGACTGAAGCTTTCTTT. Its translation: CASTLLDRGKTEAFF.